One and the same sample provided the 27 T cell receptor beta chains below, sequenced in a study of OX40 agonist ivuxolimab in advanced cancers. Profiled with immunoSEQ multiplex PCR; TCRdb holds only in-frame clones, not every one. This sample yields tens of thousands of clones, of which about 83% are seen a single time; roughly 27% belongs to the top ten. The sequenced sample was CD4+ or CD8+ T cells sorted from blood, obtained in a trial of the OX40 agonist ivuxolimab. The receptors stem from an adult with an advanced solid tumor such as melanoma, head and neck, liver or kidney cancer.

The chain uses TRBV6-5 and TRBJ1-5; no reliable D call. This CDR3 has 14 residues. Trimming shortened V by 4 bases and J by 1 base, and 8 bases separated the two germline ends. Germline CDR1 and CDR2: MNHEY and SVGAGI. The CDR3 loop reads CASSLGPSNQPQHF. CDR3 in DNA: TGTGCCAGCAGTTTGGGTCCGAGCAATCAGCCCCAGCATTTT.

The sample holds one count of this clone. The chain's CDR3 is CASSLGTGGLEQYF. In DNA, the CDR3 is TGTGCCAGCAGTCTCGGGACAGGGGGCCTCGAGCAGTACTTC. The gene calls are TRBV27 and TRBJ2-7; 12 nucleotides align to TRBD1. The J segment lost 6 bases and the V segment lost 5 bases, leaving 5 bases of the junction unmatched. Germline V gene lookup returns CDR1 MNHEY and CDR2 SMNVEV (reference sequence). The CDR3 runs to 14 residues.

CDR3 bases: TGTGCCAGCAGCTTACTAGCGTCCTACAATGAGCAGTTCTTC. Protein product: CASSLLASYNEQFF. This rearrangement joins TRBV11-2 to TRBJ2-1, with a tentative D call TRBD2 (6 bases). Germline V lookup: CDR1 SGHAT, CDR2 FQNNGV. CDR3 size: 14 residues. The germline V and J ends were trimmed by 2 bases and 1 base, with 6 bases remaining between them.

This chain uses TRBV5-1 with TRBJ2-2; D is perhaps TRBD1 (5 bases). Trimming removed 4 bases from V and 9 bases from J, with 25 bases in between. Germline V gene sequence: CDR1 SGHRS, CDR2 YFSETQ. This CDR3 contains 17 residues. CDR3 sequence (DNA): TGCGCCAGCAGCCCTGGGGCCAGCGTACAAGGCGGTAGGGAGCTGTTTTTT. Amino acids: CASSPGASVQGGRELFF.

By proportion, this clone is medium-sized. V is TRBV13 and J is TRBJ1-1; D not certain. Germline CDR1 PRHDT, CDR2 FYEKMQ (reference sequence). CDR3 length: 11 amino acids. Trimming removed 4 bases at V and 1 base at J, with 1 base between. CDR3 sequence (DNA): TGTGCCAGCAGCTCGAACACTGAAGCTTTCTTT. It translates to CASSSNTEAFF.

J is TRBJ2-3 and V is TRBV4-1, with TRBD2 matching over 12 bases. V lost 1 base, J lost 4 bases, and 3 bases stayed unmatched. CDR1 is MGHRA and CDR2 is YSYEKL in the germline V gene. The CDR3 loop spans 16 amino acids. CDR3 sequence reads: CASSQGLAGVADTQYF. CDR3 nucleotide sequence: TGCGCCAGCAGCCAAGGACTAGCGGGAGTGGCAGATACGCAGTATTTT.

This clone was observed a handful of times. The rearrangement joins TRBV27 to TRBJ1-4; the match to TRBD1 covers 7 bases. Trimming cost V 6 bases and J 0 bases; bases outside gene matches: 1. This CDR3 has 14 amino acids. Germline CDR1 is MNHEY and CDR2 is SMNVEV (reference sequence). The CDR3 is CASRQGPTNEKLFF. DNA for the CDR3: TGTGCCAGCAGACAGGGGCCAACTAATGAAAAACTGTTTTTT.

The chain uses TRBV4-1 and TRBJ2-1; 10 bases line up with TRBD2. Germline values: CDR1 MGHRA, CDR2 YSYEKL. This CDR3 spans 15 amino acids. Trimming removed 0 bases from V and 15 bases from J; junction bases left unmatched: 11. CDR3 bases: TGCGCCAGCAGCCAAGATCCACTAGCGGGAATCATGCTGTTCTTC. This gives the protein CASSQDPLAGIMLFF.

The count of this clone is one. The gene calls are TRBV30 and TRBJ2-1; weak D call: TRBD2 (6 bases). Germline loops: CDR1 GTSNPN, CDR2 SVGIG (reference sequence). This CDR3 comprises 15 residues. Trimming took 4 bases from V and 0 from J, leaving 13 bases between them. CDR3 in DNA: TGTGCCTGGATTAGCGGAGCGAGCTCCTACAATGAGCAGTTCTTC. It codes for CAWISGASSYNEQFF.

This chain joins TRBV7-8 and TRBJ1-1; 7 bases fit TRBD1. Germline V gives CDR1 SGHVS, CDR2 FQNEAQ. Trimming cost V 5 bases and J 1 base; bases outside gene matches: 7. The CDR3 spans 15 residues. The chain's CDR3 is CASSPTGDRNTEAFF. CDR3 nucleotides: TGTGCCAGCAGCCCAACGGGGGACAGGAACACTGAAGCTTTCTTT.

There are a few counts of this clone. This chain uses TRBV6-5 with TRBJ1-1; D is ambiguous. The CDR3 has 13 amino acids. CDR1 is MNHEY and CDR2 is SVGAGI in the germline V gene. V lost 5 bases, J lost 4 bases, and 11 bases lay in between. CDR3: CASSLGEITEAFF. CDR3 bases: TGTGCCAGCAGTCTCGGGGAGATCACTGAAGCTTTCTTT.

J is TRBJ2-1 and V is TRBV10-1; D tentatively fits TRBD1 or TRBD2 (6 bases each). Per the germline V gene, CDR1 is WNHNN and CDR2 is SYGVQD (reference sequence). With 2 bases removed from V and 8 bases from J, the gap between germline ends came to 10 bases. CDR3 size: 13 residues. CDR3 in amino acids: CASSETGAHEQFF. The CDR3 DNA sequence: TGCGCCAGCAGTGAGACGGGGGCCCATGAGCAGTTCTTC.

The chain recombines TRBV7-9 with TRBJ2-2; TRBD1 is a possible D gene (5 bases). Germline loops: CDR1 SEHNR, CDR2 FQNEAQ (reference sequence). CDR3 length: 17 residues. V was pared by 1 base and J by 3 bases, with 15 bases between. The chain's CDR3 is CASSLVGREAYTGELFF. CDR3 coding DNA: TGTGCCAGCAGCTTAGTGGGCAGGGAAGCGTACACCGGGGAGCTGTTTTTT.

The rearrangement links TRBV7-9 to TRBJ2-7, with a possible D match to TRBD1 (6 bases). V lost 5 bases and J 1 base, leaving 21 bases between the germline ends. From germline, CDR1 is SEHNR and CDR2 FQNEAQ (reference sequence). The CDR3 loop spans 17 amino acids. CDR3 in DNA: TGTGCCAGCAGCCGCTCAACAGGGCAAATTGGATCCTACGAGCAGTACTTC. This gives the protein CASSRSTGQIGSYEQYF.

This clone was counted between two and nine times. J is TRBJ1-5 and V is TRBV6-4; D not certain. This CDR3 is 13 amino acids long. CDR1 is MRHNA and CDR2 is SNTAGT in the germline V gene. V lost 4 bases and J lost 4, with 8 bases in between. The DNA of the CDR3 is TGTGCCAGCAGTGTATCTTCGAATCAGCCCCAGCATTTT. It yields the protein CASSVSSNQPQHF.

This rearrangement joins TRBV28 to TRBJ2-5; 10 nucleotides line up with TRBD2. The DNA end is a closer match to TRBJ2-7, so the J assignment may be wrong. The CDR3 runs to 17 residues. CDR1 and CDR2 (germline): MDHEN, SYDVKM. The CDR3 nucleotides read TGTGCCAGCAGTTCCCCCGTGTCTAGCGGGAGTACCTACGAGCAGTACTTC. Amino acid sequence: CASSSPVSSGSTYEQYF.

CDR3 coding DNA: TGTGCCTGGAGTCCGGGGGGGGGGCATGGCTACACCTTC. It translates to CAWSPGGGHGYTF. This chain connects TRBV30 to TRBJ1-2; possible D gene TRBD1, 6 bases. The CDR3 is 13 residues long. With 2 bases removed from V and 6 bases from J, the gap between germline ends came to 13 bases. Germline CDR1 is GTSNPN and CDR2 is SVGIG (reference sequence).

V and J are TRBV7-8 and TRBJ2-7; 8 positions agree with TRBD2. Germline V lookup: CDR1 SGHVS, CDR2 FQNEAQ. The ends lost 5 bases at V and 2 bases at J; junction bases unmatched: 11. CDR3 length equals 16 residues. As DNA, the CDR3 is TGTGCCAGCAGCCAGCAACTAGCGGCAATAACCTACGAGCAGTACTTC. It is translated as CASSQQLAAITYEQYF.

This chain connects TRBV10-1 to TRBJ2-1; 15 nucleotides line up with TRBD2. CDR1 WNHNN and CDR2 SYGVQD come from the germline V gene (reference sequence). This CDR3 has 18 amino acids. The V and J ends lost 2 bases and 2 bases, in that order; junction bases with no gene match: 4. The DNA of the CDR3 is TGCGCCAGCAGTGAGGGACTAGCGGGAGGGAAGACCTACAATGAGCAGTTCTTC. Translating it yields CASSEGLAGGKTYNEQFF.

V and J are TRBV30 and TRBJ2-3; D is unclear. The germline V gene encodes CDR1 GTSNPN and CDR2 SVGIG (reference sequence). This CDR3 has 11 residues. Trimming took off 1 base at V and 4 bases at J, with 3 bases between the two ends. CDR3 sequence: CAWSAPDTQYF. DNA for the CDR3: TGTGCCTGGAGTGCTCCAGATACGCAGTATTTT.

The chain joins TRBV7-9 to TRBJ1-5; 10 nucleotides align to TRBD1. Germline V gene data show CDR1 as SEHNR and CDR2 as FQNEAQ (reference sequence). There are 16 residues in the CDR3. V lost 4 bases and J lost 5; bases outside the gene matches: 8. CDR3 bases: TGTGCCAGCAGCTCATCCGGGACAGGGGAGTATCAGCCCCAGCATTTT. Amino acid sequence: CASSSSGTGEYQPQHF.

The chain has TRBV18 and TRBJ2-3; D possibly corresponds to TRBD1 (6 bases). The CDR3 has 15 amino acids. Germline V gives CDR1 KGHSH, CDR2 LQKENI. V dropped 3 bases and J dropped 0 bases, with 10 bases sitting between them. The CDR3 is CASSPGHISTDTQYF. The CDR3 region has the DNA TGTGCCAGCTCACCGGGACACATTAGCACAGATACGCAGTATTTT.

V and J are TRBV7-9 and TRBJ2-1, with 7 bases lining up with TRBD1. The J segment lost 7 bases and the V segment lost 4 bases, leaving 10 bases of the junction unmatched. The germline V gene encodes CDR1 SEHNR and CDR2 FQNEAQ (reference sequence). The CDR3 consists of 15 residues. The CDR3 region is CASSSFTTGLNEQFF. The CDR3 coding sequence is TGTGCCAGCAGCTCTTTTACGACAGGGCTGAATGAGCAGTTCTTC.

This rearrangement joins TRBV5-4 to TRBJ2-6; no firm D call. Germline-derived CDR1 and CDR2 are SGHNT and YYREEE (reference sequence). The CDR3 is made up of 15 amino acids. Trimming left V 0 bases short and J 0 bases short, with 4 bases between. The CDR3 here is CASSLAPSGANVLTF. DNA for the CDR3: TGTGCCAGCAGCTTGGCACCCTCTGGGGCCAACGTCCTGACTTTC.

V gene TRBV30 combines with J gene TRBJ2-1; TRBD2 is a possible D gene (6 bases). The CDR3 extends over 15 amino acids. Germline CDR1 is GTSNPN and CDR2 is SVGIG (reference sequence). V was cut by 1 base and J by 10 bases, with 20 bases left in between. CDR3 in DNA: TGTGCCTGGAGTGCTCCAGTGACTAGGGGATTGGAGCAGTTCTTC. Its protein product is CAWSAPVTRGLEQFF.

The chain uses TRBV4-2 and TRBJ2-3; 13 nucleotides agree with TRBD2. This CDR3 region has 16 residues. Unmatched junction bases numbered 0, after V lost 0 bases and J lost 3 bases. Germline V gene data show CDR1 as LGHNA and CDR2 as YNFKEQ. CDR3 sequence: CASSQELAGGTDTQYF. CDR3 DNA: TGTGCCAGCAGCCAAGAACTAGCGGGAGGGACAGATACGCAGTATTTT.

The chain joins TRBV7-9 to TRBJ2-2, with 12 bases that match TRBD2. V lost 7 bases, J lost 4 bases, and 7 bases stayed unmatched. Per the germline V gene, CDR1 is SEHNR and CDR2 is FQNEAQ (reference sequence). The CDR3 runs 16 residues. The CDR3, as DNA: TGTGCCAGCACCCCCGCTAGCGGGAGGGTCACCGGGGAGCTGTTTTTT. This encodes CASTPASGRVTGELFF.